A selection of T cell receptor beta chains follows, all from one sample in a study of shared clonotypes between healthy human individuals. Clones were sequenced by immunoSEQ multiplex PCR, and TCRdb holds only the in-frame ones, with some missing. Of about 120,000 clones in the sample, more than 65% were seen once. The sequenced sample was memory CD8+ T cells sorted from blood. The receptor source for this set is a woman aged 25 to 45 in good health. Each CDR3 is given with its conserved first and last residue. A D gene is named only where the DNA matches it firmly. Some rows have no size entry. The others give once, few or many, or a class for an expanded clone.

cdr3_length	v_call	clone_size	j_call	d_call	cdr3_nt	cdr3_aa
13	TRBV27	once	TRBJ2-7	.	TGTGCCAGCAGTGCCTCACTAGTCGGTGAGCAGTACTTC	CASSASLVGEQYF
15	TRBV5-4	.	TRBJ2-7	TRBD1	TGTGCCAGCAGCTTAACCGGGACAGCGGCTTACGAGCAGTACTTC	CASSLTGTAAYEQYF
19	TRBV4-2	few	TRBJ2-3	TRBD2	TGTGCCAGCAGCCAAGATAGGGTAGCGGGAGACGGCGGCACAGATACGCAGTATTTT	CASSQDRVAGDGGTDTQYF
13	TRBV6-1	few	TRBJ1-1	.	TGTGCCAGCAGTGGCTTAGGGATCGCTGAAGCTTTCTTT	CASSGLGIAEAFF
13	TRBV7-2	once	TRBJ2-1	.	TGTGCCAGCAGCTTAAAGGTTTTAGATGAGCAGTTCTTC	CASSLKVLDEQFF
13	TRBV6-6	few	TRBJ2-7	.	TGTGCCAGCAGTTACTCGGGACGGTCGGAGCAGTACTTC	CASSYSGRSEQYF
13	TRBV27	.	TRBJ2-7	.	TGTGCCAGCAGTTGGGCTAGCTCCTACGAGCAGTACTTC	CASSWASSYEQYF
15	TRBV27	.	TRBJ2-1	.	TGTGCCAGCGAATCCAAGAGCGAGTTTGAGAATGAGCAGTTCTTC	CASESKSEFENEQFF
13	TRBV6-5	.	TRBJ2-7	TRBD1	TGTGCCATCAACAGGGGAATTTCCTACGAGCAGTACTTC	CAINRGISYEQYF
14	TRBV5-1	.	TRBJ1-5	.	TGCGCCAGCAGCTTGCGTATAGGTATGAGGCCCCAGCATTTT	CASSLRIGMRPQHF
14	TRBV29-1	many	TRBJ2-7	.	TGCAGCGTGGCCGAGCGCGCCGACTTATACGAGCAGTACTTC	CSVAERADLYEQYF
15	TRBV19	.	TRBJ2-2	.	TGTGCCAGTAGTATTGGGACTCAGAACACCGGGGAGCTGTTTTTT	CASSIGTQNTGELFF
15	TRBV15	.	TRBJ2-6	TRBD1	TGTGCCACCACACAGGGGGCTACTGGGGCCAACGTCCTGACTTTC	CATTQGATGANVLTF
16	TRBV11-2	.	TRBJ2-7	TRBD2	TGTGCCAGCTATGGGCGGGCTAGCGGAGCCCTATACGAGCAGTACTTC	CASYGRASGALYEQYF
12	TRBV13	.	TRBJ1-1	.	TGTGCCAGCAGCGCTACGAACACTGAAGCTTTCTTT	CASSATNTEAFF
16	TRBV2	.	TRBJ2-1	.	TGTGCCAGCAACCGAAGAAAGGGACCCCCCGACAATGAGCAGTTCTTC	CASNRRKGPPDNEQFF
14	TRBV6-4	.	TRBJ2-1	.	TGTGCCAGCAGTGAGGTGGGGGGCGAGGGTGAGCAGTTCTTC	CASSEVGGEGEQFF
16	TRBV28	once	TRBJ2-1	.	TGTGCCAGCAGTCCGCTTCGAGCTATATCCATCGATGAGCAGTTCTTC	CASSPLRAISIDEQFF
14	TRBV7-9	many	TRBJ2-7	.	TGTGCCAGCAGCCCCTTGGAGGGATTCTACGAGCAGTACTTC	CASSPLEGFYEQYF
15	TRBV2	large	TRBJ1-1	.	TGTGCCAGCAGTGAAGCGATTGGGGGGAACACTGAAGCTTTCTTT	CASSEAIGGNTEAFF
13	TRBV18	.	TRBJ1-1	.	TGTGCCAGCTCATCGGGTAGAGACACTGAAGCTTTCTTT	CASSSGRDTEAFF
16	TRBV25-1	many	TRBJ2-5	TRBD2	TGTGCCAGCAGTGATACCGGGACTAGCGAGAAAGAGACCCAGTACTTC	CASSDTGTSEKETQYF
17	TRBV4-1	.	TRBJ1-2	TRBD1	TGCGCCAGCAGCAACGACAGGGGGCTCGGTGGGGGCTATGGCTACACCTTC	CASSNDRGLGGGYGYTF
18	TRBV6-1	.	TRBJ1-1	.	TGTGCCAGCAGTGGAGGAGGTTCGGTGTTTTTAAAGAACACTGAAGCTTTCTTT	CASSGGGSVFLKNTEAFF
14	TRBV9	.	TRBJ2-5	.	TGTGCCAGCAGCGTAGGAGGCAGTCAAGAGACCCAGTACTTC	CASSVGGSQETQYF
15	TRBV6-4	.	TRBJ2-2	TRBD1	TGTGCCAGCAAGCCGGGACAGGGGACGTCCGGGGAGCTGTTTTTT	CASKPGQGTSGELFF
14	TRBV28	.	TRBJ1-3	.	TGTGCCAGCAGTTTAAAGGCTTGGGGAAACACCATATATTTT	CASSLKAWGNTIYF
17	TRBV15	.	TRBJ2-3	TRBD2	TGTGCCACCAGCAGCGCTGTAGCGGGAGGGCCCACAGATACGCAGTATTTT	CATSSAVAGGPTDTQYF
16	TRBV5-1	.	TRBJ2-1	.	TGCGCCAGCAGCTTGGTAGTGAGCGGAGGATACAATGAGCAGTTCTTC	CASSLVVSGGYNEQFF
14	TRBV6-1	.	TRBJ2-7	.	TGTGCCAGCAAACCCGCGGCAGGTAGCTACGAGCAGTACTTC	CASKPAAGSYEQYF
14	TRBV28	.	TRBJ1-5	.	TGTGCCAGCAGTCCTCCAGGGAGAAATCAGCCCCAGCATTTT	CASSPPGRNQPQHF
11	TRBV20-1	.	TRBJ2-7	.	TGCAGTACTCGGCGGTTCTACGAGCAGTACTTC	CSTRRFYEQYF
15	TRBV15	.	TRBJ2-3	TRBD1	TGTGCCACCAGCAGGGACAGGGACGGGGCAGATACGCAGTATTTT	CATSRDRDGADTQYF
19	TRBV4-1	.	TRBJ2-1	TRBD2	TGCGCCAGCAGCCAAGATCCCGGGCTAGCGGGGTCCCAATACAATGAGCAGTTCTTC	CASSQDPGLAGSQYNEQFF
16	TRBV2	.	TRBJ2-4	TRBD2	TGTGCCAGCACCCTAGCGGGATCCTTAGCCAAAAACATTCAGTACTTC	CASTLAGSLAKNIQYF
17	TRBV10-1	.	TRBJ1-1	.	TGCGCCAGCAGTGAGTCTCTGGGAACGGCTATTAACACTGAAGCTTTCTTT	CASSESLGTAINTEAFF
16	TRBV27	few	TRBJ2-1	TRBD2	TGTGCCAGCAGTCCCTCCCTGCTAGCGGGAGAACGCCGGCAGTTCTTC	CASSPSLLAGERRQFF
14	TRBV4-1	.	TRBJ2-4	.	TGCGCCAGCAGCCGATTGCTAGCCAAAAACATTCAGTACTTC	CASSRLLAKNIQYF
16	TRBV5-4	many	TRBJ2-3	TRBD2	TGTGCCAGCAGCCTGAAACTAGCGGGAGGGGTAGATACGCAGTATTTT	CASSLKLAGGVDTQYF
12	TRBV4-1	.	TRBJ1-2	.	TGCGCCAGCAGCCAACCAGGGAAGGATTCCACCTTC	CASSQPGKDSTF
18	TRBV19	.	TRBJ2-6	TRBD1	TGTGCCAGTAGTATAGGGGACAGGTTGTCCCACGGGGCCAACGTCCTGACTTTC	CASSIGDRLSHGANVLTF
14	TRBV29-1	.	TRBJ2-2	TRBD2	TGCAGCGTTGGGGGGACTAGCGGGAGCGGGGAGCTGTTTTTT	CSVGGTSGSGELFF
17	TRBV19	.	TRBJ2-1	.	TGTGCCAGTAGTATCCCCCCGGGGAGGAAGGAATTCAGTGAGCAGTTCTTC	CASSIPPGRKEFSEQFF
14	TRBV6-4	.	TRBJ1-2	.	TGTGCCAGCAGTTATCAGGGCGGGTCTGATGGCTACACCTTC	CASSYQGGSDGYTF
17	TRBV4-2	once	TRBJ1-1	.	TGTGCCAGCAGCCAAGATTGGGGCCTGGGAATGAACACTGAAGCTTTCTTT	CASSQDWGLGMNTEAFF
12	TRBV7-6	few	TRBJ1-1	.	TGTGCCAGCAGCTTTGGGGTGTCTGAAGCTTTCTTT	CASSFGVSEAFF
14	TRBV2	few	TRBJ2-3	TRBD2	TGTGCCAGTTTCCCGCTAGCGGGTACAGATACGCAGTATTTT	CASFPLAGTDTQYF
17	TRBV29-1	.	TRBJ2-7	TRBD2	TGCAGCGCAAATGCAAAGGGACTAGCGGGACACTCCTACGAGCAGTACTTC	CSANAKGLAGHSYEQYF
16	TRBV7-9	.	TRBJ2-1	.	TGTGCCAGCTGCTTTACCATAGACACCTCTTCCAATGAGCAGTTCTTC	CASCFTIDTSSNEQFF
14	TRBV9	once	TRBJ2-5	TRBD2	TGTGCCAGTAGCCCGGGGGGGAGTCAAGAGACCCAGTACTTC	CASSPGGSQETQYF
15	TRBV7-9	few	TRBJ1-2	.	TGTGCCAGCAGCTTAGAGGAAGGGGGGAACTATGGCTACACCTTC	CASSLEEGGNYGYTF
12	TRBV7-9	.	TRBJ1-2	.	TGTGCCAGCAGCTTAATAGGACATGGCTACACCTTC	CASSLIGHGYTF
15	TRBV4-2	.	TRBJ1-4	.	TGTGCCAGCAGCCCGAGGACTGTTGCTGGTGAAAAACTGTTTTTT	CASSPRTVAGEKLFF